The present TCR beta chain was sequenced within a study of T cells after yellow fever vaccination. Regarding the study as a whole: FACS-sorted repertoires could contain abundant clonotypes contaminating from the bulk population. Weaker overall was a secondary response that nonetheless peaked faster, on day 5 versus 15. Some clonotypes were seen in both the CD4 and the CD8 compartments. These made up a small share and likely arose from convergent recombination. The booster response re-showed most primary clones: approximately 97% CD4, approximately 86% CD8.

MiXCR, run by TCRdb on the 5' RACE reads, gives a single entry per CDR3 protein. The sample yields approximately 300,000 distinct CDR3 sequences, 6.8% seen once. Details on this clonotype: The antigen remains unidentified.

The sequence derives from a young man who received the YFV17D yellow fever vaccine. The sequencing used PBMCs, collected 35 to 50 days after the first yellow fever vaccination.

The CDR3 sequence is CASSYSRTMNTEAFF. The DNA for the CDR3 is TGTGCCAGCAGTTACTCAAGGACGATGAACACTGAAGCTTTCTTT. The rearrangement links TRBV6-5 to TRBJ1-1, with D hard to call. V lost 0 bases and J lost 0, with 8 bases in between. This CDR3 spans 15 amino acids. Germline V gives CDR1 MNHEY, CDR2 SVGAGI.